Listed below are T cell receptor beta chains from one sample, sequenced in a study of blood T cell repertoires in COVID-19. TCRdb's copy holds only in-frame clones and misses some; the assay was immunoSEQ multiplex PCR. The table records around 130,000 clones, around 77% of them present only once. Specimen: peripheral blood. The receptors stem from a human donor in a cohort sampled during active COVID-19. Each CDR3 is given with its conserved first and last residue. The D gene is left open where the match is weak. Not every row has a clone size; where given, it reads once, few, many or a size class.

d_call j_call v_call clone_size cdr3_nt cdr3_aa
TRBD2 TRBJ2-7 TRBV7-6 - TGTGCCAGCAGCTTAGCTTCCAGCGGGGGCTACGAGCAGTACTTC CASSLASSGGYEQYF
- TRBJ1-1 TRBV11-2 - TGTGCCAGCAGCTTAGTAACAGTCAACACTGAAGCTTTCTTT CASSLVTVNTEAFF
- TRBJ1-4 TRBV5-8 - TGTGCCAGCAGCTTTAGATCCGGGGTCTCCCCTGAAAAACTGTTTTTT CASSFRSGVSPEKLFF
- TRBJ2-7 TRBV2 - TGTGCCAGCAGTGAGTTCCAGGGAGGCTACGAGCAGTACTTC CASSEFQGGYEQYF
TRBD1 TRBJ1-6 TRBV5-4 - TGTGCCAGCAGCCTCGCCTTATCCGGGACAGGGAATTCACCCCTCCACTTT CASSLALSGTGNSPLHF
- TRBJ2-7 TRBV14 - TGTGCCAGCAGCCAAGATCTCGACTACCTGGGCGAGCAGTACTTC CASSQDLDYLGEQYF
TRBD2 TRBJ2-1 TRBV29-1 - TGCAGCGTTGAGGGACTAGCGGGCGGAGGGGCCTACAATGAGCAGTTCTTC CSVEGLAGGGAYNEQFF
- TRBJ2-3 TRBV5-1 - TGCGCCAGCAGTTCCTCTGACCTCCTAGGTACGCAGTATTTT CASSSSDLLGTQYF
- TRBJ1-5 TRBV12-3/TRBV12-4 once TGTGCCAGCACCCCTGAGGGTGATCAGCCCCAGCATTTT CASTPEGDQPQHF
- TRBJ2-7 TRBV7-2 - TGTGCCAGCAGCCAACGGGCTAGCGCCGCCTACGAGCAGTACTTC CASSQRASAAYEQYF
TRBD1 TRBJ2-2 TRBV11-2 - TGTGCCAGCAGCCCCGGGACAGGGTTGGTCACCGGGGAGCTGTTTTTT CASSPGTGLVTGELFF
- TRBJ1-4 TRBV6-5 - TGTGCCAGCAGTTCGAGGGAGGGACGTAATGAAAAACTGTTTTTT CASSSREGRNEKLFF
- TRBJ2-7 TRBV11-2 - TGTGCCAGCAGCTTAGATCCGGGGATGGGCGAGCAGTACTTC CASSLDPGMGEQYF
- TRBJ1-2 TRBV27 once TGTGCCAGCAGTCCCATTGAACTCGGGGGGGGACTGTATGGCTACACCTTC CASSPIELGGGLYGYTF
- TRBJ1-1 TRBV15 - TGTGCCACCAGCAGAGTACAGGTTGGCACTGAAGCTTTCTTT CATSRVQVGTEAFF
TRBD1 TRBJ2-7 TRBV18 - TGTGCCAGCTCACCCGGACAGGGCTCCTACGAGCAGTACTTC CASSPGQGSYEQYF
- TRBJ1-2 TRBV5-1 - TGCGCCAGCAGCTGGGGCAGGGCCGACCCCTCCGATGGCTACACCTTC CASSWGRADPSDGYTF
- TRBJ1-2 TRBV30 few TGTGCCTCCGGACTGGTGATGGGCTACACCTTC CASGLVMGYTF
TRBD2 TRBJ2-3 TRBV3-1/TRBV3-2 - TGTGCCAGCAGCCAAGAAGGGACTAGTGCAGATACGCAGTATTTT CASSQEGTSADTQYF
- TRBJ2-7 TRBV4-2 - TGTGCCAGCAGCCAAGTTCGTGCGGAATCCTACGAGCAGTACTTC CASSQVRAESYEQYF
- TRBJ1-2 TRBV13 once TGTGCCAGCAGCTTAGACAACACCAACTATGGCTACACCTTC CASSLDNTNYGYTF
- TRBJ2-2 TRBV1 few TGCACCAGCAGCCGGACCGGGACAGGCACCGGGGAGCTGTTTTTT CTSSRTGTGTGELFF
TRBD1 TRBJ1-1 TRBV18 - TGTGCCAGCTCACCGAGGCAGGGGGATGGTGAAGCTTTCTTT CASSPRQGDGEAFF
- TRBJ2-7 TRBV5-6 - TGTGCCAGCAGCTTTGGGCAGGGGGGCGAGCAGTACTTC CASSFGQGGEQYF
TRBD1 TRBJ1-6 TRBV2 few TGTGCCAGCAGTGAGGGACAGGGTGTTTTCGGAGTTGATTCACCCCTCCACTTT CASSEGQGVFGVDSPLHF
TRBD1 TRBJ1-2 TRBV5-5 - TGTGCCAGCAGCGCCCAAAAATACGAGACAGGGGACTATGGCTACACCTTC CASSAQKYETGDYGYTF
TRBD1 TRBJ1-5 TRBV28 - TGTGCCAGCAGAGGGGACAGGGTGGTACAGCCCCAGCATTTT CASRGDRVVQPQHF
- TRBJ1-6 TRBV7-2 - TGTGCCAGCAGCTTGGTGGGAGATTCACCCCTCCACTTT CASSLVGDSPLHF
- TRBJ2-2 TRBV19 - TGTGCCAGTAGTGGCCCGTGGGAGCTGTTTTTT CASSGPWELFF
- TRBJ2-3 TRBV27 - TGTGCCAGCAGTTTTCACAGAGATACGCAGTATTTT CASSFHRDTQYF
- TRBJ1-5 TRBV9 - TGTGCCAGCAGCGTAGGAGGTCATAGCAATCAGCCCCAGCATTTT CASSVGGHSNQPQHF
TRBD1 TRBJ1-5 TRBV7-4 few TGTGCCAGCAGCTCCCCTAACCGGGACAGAGGCAATCAGCCCCAGCATTTT CASSSPNRDRGNQPQHF
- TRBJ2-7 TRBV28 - TGTGCCAGCAGTTTATCGACTACAAACGGAGGGAGCTCCTACGAGCAGTACTTC CASSLSTTNGGSSYEQYF
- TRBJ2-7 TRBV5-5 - TGTGCCAGCAGCCCCCCGGGACAAATCTCCTACGAGCAGTACTTC CASSPPGQISYEQYF
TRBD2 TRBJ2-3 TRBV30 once TGTGCCTGGAGTCTCACTAGCGGTTCAGATACGCAGTATTTT CAWSLTSGSDTQYF
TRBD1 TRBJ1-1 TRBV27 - TGTGCCAGCAGGAAAGGACAGGGAACCCTTAACACTGAAGCTTTCTTT CASRKGQGTLNTEAFF
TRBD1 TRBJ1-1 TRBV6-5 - TGTGCCAGCATGGGAATCCGGGACAGGGGTGAAGCTTTCTTT CASMGIRDRGEAFF
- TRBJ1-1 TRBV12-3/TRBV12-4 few TGTGCCACTTCGGGGGGGCCGAGCACTGAAGCTTTCTTT CATSGGPSTEAFF
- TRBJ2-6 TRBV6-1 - TGTGCCAGCAGTGAGAGGGAGGCTGGGGCCAACGTCCTGACTTTC CASSEREAGANVLTF
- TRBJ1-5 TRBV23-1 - TGCGCCGGCACGGCAGGGGCCGGATATAGCAATCAGCCCCAGCATTTT CAGTAGAGYSNQPQHF
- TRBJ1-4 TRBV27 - TGTGCCAGCAGTGTCAGAACCGCAACTAATGAAAAACTGTTTTTT CASSVRTATNEKLFF
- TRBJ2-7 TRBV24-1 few TGTGCCACCAGTGATTATGACAGTTACGAGCAGTACTTC CATSDYDSYEQYF
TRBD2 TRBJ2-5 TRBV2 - TGTGCCAGCAGTGCAGCGGGAGGGGGAGAGACCCAGTACTTC CASSAAGGGETQYF
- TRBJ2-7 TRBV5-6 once TGTGCCAGCAGCATGACAGAGGCCGGACCCGAGCAGTACTTC CASSMTEAGPEQYF
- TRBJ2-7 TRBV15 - TGTGCCACCAGCAGAGGGGGCCCCTACGAGCAGTACTTC CATSRGGPYEQYF
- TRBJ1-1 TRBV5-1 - TGCGCCAGCAGCTTGACAGGGATGGTCCAAGTAGACACTGAAGCTTTCTTT CASSLTGMVQVDTEAFF